This passage covers 3 T cell receptor beta chains from one sample sequenced in a study of cytomegalovirus exposure and HLA in healthy donors. Clones were read by immunoSEQ multiplex PCR, and TCRdb kept only the in-frame ones, dropping some. Here the sample spans 150,000 to 200,000 clones, just under 85% being singletons. The specimen sequenced was PBMCs. The receptors here all came from a man between 25 and 39 years old in good health and CMV-seropositive.

This chain links TRBV6-5 with TRBJ2-7; TRBD2 might be the D (5 bases). The V end was cut by 2 bases, the J end by 6 bases, with 5 bases between. The CDR3 spans 11 residues. Germline V gene data show CDR1 as MNHEY and CDR2 as SVGAGI. The CDR3 loop reads CASSYGGEQYF. As DNA, the CDR3 is TGTGCCAGCAGTTACGGAGGCGAGCAGTACTTC.

The chain joins TRBV5-1 to TRBJ2-3; TRBD1 aligns across 8 bases. Germline V gene data show CDR1 as SGHRS and CDR2 as YFSETQ. V trimming: 3 bases; J trimming: 7 bases; junction bases outside the gene matches: 10. The CDR3 runs 15 residues. In DNA, the CDR3 is TGCGCCAGCAGCTCCCAGGGGGCCCAGGATAATACGCAGTATTTT. Residues: CASSSQGAQDNTQYF.

The rearrangement links TRBV4-3 to TRBJ1-3; D gene ambiguous. CDR3 length: 13 residues. The V end was cut by 1 base, the J end by 10 bases, with 11 bases between. CDR1 and CDR2 from the germline V gene are LGHNA and YSLEER. CDR3 residues: CASSQVAGGTIYF. The CDR3 DNA sequence: TGCGCCAGCAGCCAAGTGGCCGGAGGGACCATATATTTT.